In this sample, the clone carrying this T cell receptor beta chain turned up once. Its specificity is unknown. This CDR3 has 15 residues. Germline lookup yields CDR1 ENHRY and CDR2 SYGVKD. After removal of 6 bases from V and 2 bases from J, the junction contained 7 bases not matched to a gene. Produced via immunoSEQ multiplex PCR; TCRdb's table is partial and in-frame only. The data hold millions of clones, with more than 80% observed a single time. The data are from a study of shared clonotypes between healthy human individuals. Findings and caveats of the study: Since donors were few, the genetic and exposure-history diversity represented was limited.

Recent vaccinations or acute infections were absent in the healthy HIV-negative adult donors. Every contributor of samples was a Caucasian grown-up residing in Nashville, Tennessee. CD45RA+ naive and CD45RA-negative memory subsets were separated from CD4+ cells. The specimen sequenced was naive CD4+ T cells from PBMCs. Subset denoted: CD45RA+ positively selected. The clonotype originates from a man between 18 and 35 years old in good health. Some clones in this sample may be carry-over from other donors' samples. The chain has TRBV10-3 and TRBJ2-3, with TRBD1 identical over 8 bases. CDR3 nucleotides: TGTGCCATCAGCGCCGGACAGGGAGACACAGATACGCAGTATTTT. This codes for CAISAGQGDTDTQYF.